This TCR beta chain originates from a study of shared clonotypes between healthy human individuals. Study summary: Three plates were used per donor for CD4 naive, three for CD4 memory, two for CD8 naive and one for CD8 memory.

Sequenced by immunoSEQ multiplex PCR; TCRdb stores in-frame clones only, minus some. The sample lists 2,500,000 or so clones, about 92% occurring once. Study observations and caveats: Clonotype sharing among the donors was expected to vary with sequencing depth. The represented genetic and exposure-history diversity was limited by the small number of donors. Across a handful of donors, naive CD4 shared roughly 5%, naive CD8 3.5% to 4%, memory CD4 approximately 2.5%, memory CD8 under 0.5%.

Trimming pared 5 bases from V and 8 bases from J, leaving 12 bases between. CDR3 length equals 12 residues. The germline V gene has CDR1 GTSNPN and CDR2 SVGIG (reference sequence). Regarding this clone: Its antigen is unknown.

The sequenced material came from naive CD4+ T cells sorted from blood. Subset meaning: CD45RA+ positively selected. The TCR was taken from a man aged 18 to 30 in good health. V usage is TRBV30 and J usage is TRBJ2-2; the D gene is possibly TRBD2 (6 bases). CDR3 DNA: TGTGCCTGGGTTGGAGGGCCGGGGGAGCTGTTTTTT. Residues: CAWVGGPGELFF.